This T cell receptor (beta chain) comes out of a study of cytomegalovirus exposure and HLA in healthy donors listed by TCRdb under 2017. Background for the entire study: In an earlier analysis of roughly 500 of the donors, approximately 300 Gb of sequence data and 117 million unique TCR beta sequences from roughly 190 million T cells were reported. A few DR-DQ haplotypes were treated as single units for association and clustering because of strong linkage in the cohort. The study used immunosequencing to profile the T cell repertoires of approximately 650 subjects and linked those repertoires to cytomegalovirus serostatus. All discovery cohort repertoires had been generated on a single sequencing platform. Besides the first cohort of 666 subjects, a separate validation cohort made up of over 95 different subjects was used. Among the roughly 380 genotyped donors, around 81% belonged to the genetic ancestry cluster associated with self-reported Caucasian donors. The aim of the study was to test whether cataloging public T cell receptors could identify signatures of past pathogen exposure. High-throughput TCR immunosequencing, statistical association of individual TCRs with disease status, and machine learning were combined to predict cytomegalovirus infection status. HLA typing included class I and class II loci at four-digit resolution. A later genetic analysis took genome-wide SNP genotypes for about 55% of the 666 donors and used that subset as a discovery cohort. Typing coverage varied by locus: about 620-630 donors for A, B, C, DRB1 and DQB1; about 520 for DQA1; more than 600 for DPA1; roughly 470 for DPB1. A later analysis re-analyzed previously published TCR beta repertoires from about 600 donors and added high-resolution HLA genotyping to study TCR occurrence patterns. Alongside the repertoire data, information on donor age, sex, ethnicity and CMV serostatus was compiled. In an earlier analysis of roughly 540 of the donors, high-throughput TCR beta sequencing was used to judge whether each TCR beta V gene segment behaved as functional or pseudogenic. About 300 gigabases of sequencing data and tens of millions of unique TCR sequences were included in an early release covering around 600 HLA-typed donors. In the later analysis, no new phenotypic data were used to find candidate immune exposures; instead, reliance was placed on TCR beta sequences and their occurrence across donors. Across under 500 genotyped donors of the cohort, an average of about 200,000 unique TCR beta nucleotide sequences per donor were sequenced, and 15% to 20% of those sequences were non-productive. Here is what the overall study found, with its caveats: A later genetic analysis reported fewer N-insertions in productive TCRs among donors in an Asian-associated ancestry cluster than the roughly 620-donor mean. A later analysis reported that several top co-occurrence clusters appeared linked to parvovirus B19, influenza, CMV and Epstein-Barr virus. HLA typing was unavailable for some donors at each locus, so association tests used only the typed subset. At a false discovery rate of 0.05, a later analysis linked fewer than 20,000 TCR beta sequences to specific HLA alleles. In a later analysis, HLA-associated TCR beta chains showed more clonal expansion and lower generation probabilities than non-associated chains that were equally common. It was suggested by the authors that the approach could potentially be generalized to other disease states and immunological phenotypes. For the cohort, immune exposure information was limited to CMV serostatus. A further reported finding was that TCR beta sequences accurately predicted the HLA-A and HLA-B alleles for most subjects in the first cohort. Linkage disequilibrium might explain the correlated functional status among segregating V segments, but an unknown experimental factor could not be excluded. In vitro tests confirmed that a few of the cytomegalovirus-associated TCR beta chains recognize cytomegalovirus antigens. V-gene and J-gene trimming of TCR beta chains was associated with a missense DCLRE1C variant in a later genetic analysis, and the association was replicated in an independent cohort. Broadly in line with IMGT annotations, most TCR beta V segments showed up in productive rearrangements about 87% or about 30% of the time in an earlier analysis of roughly 590 of the donors. Presence/absence analyses assumed roughly uniform sequencing depth across donors, an assumption that may not hold. The study listed 164 TCR beta chains as associated with cytomegalovirus. According to a later analysis, TCR association rates differed among HLA loci, with DRB1 alleles showing the most associated TCRs and HLA-C alleles showing the fewest. Most TCR sequences were seen in very few donors, while some public TCRs were found in many individuals. This cohort had only TCR beta chains sequenced, and the lack of alpha or paired-chain data limited which features could be detected. The earlier analysis of 587 of the donors excluded roughly 16 rarely observed V segments, including chromosome 9 orphons, because counts were too low. When HLA alleles, especially DR and DQ, strongly co-occurred, TCR associations were difficult to assign to individual alleles. In both the original and validation cohorts, the classifier was reported to diagnose cytomegalovirus status with high specificity and sensitivity. A later analysis found that most CMV-associated TCR beta chains appeared HLA-restricted, with HLA associations seemingly driven largely by CMV exposure. A group of highly shared sequence variants was considered likely to be a technical artifact of the sequencing pipeline. Some IMGT-functional V segments, including TRBV6-2 and TRBV6-3, could not be told apart with the 87-base-pair reads, so those segments were excluded.

The cohort consisted of approximately 670 healthy bone marrow donors. All cohort members were sampled while nominally healthy, although unrecorded immune exposures were likely present. The donor tested CMV seronegative and was one of the 352 seronegative cohort members. Every donor gave a peripheral blood sample, and the peripheral blood mononuclear cells from that sample were used for TCR beta sequencing. Genomic DNA was extracted from the blood cell samples with the Qiagen DNeasy Blood Extraction Kit. The germline V gene encodes CDR1 SEHNR and CDR2 FQNEAQ (reference sequence). CDR3 length: 11 amino acids, cysteine to phenylalanine. Only the CDR3 DNA stays, 33 bases, in frame from base 1. A distance of 9 bases separates the germline ends of V and J, which lose 5 bases and 8 bases respectively. A single count supports this clone. This receptor's antigen is unknown. No qualities accompany the bases; no much larger clone lies one base away.

The receptor library was made with the immunoSEQ multiplex PCR assay. For the multiplex PCR, a mixture combining 60 forward primers for TCR Vbeta segments and 13 reverse primers for TCR Jbeta segments was used. Amplification of the CDR3 region of rearranged TCR beta genes was performed with a multiplex PCR assay on genomic DNA. The Illumina HiSeq System was used to sequence the amplified TCR beta libraries as 87-base-pair reads. Concerning the study's data processing: A later analysis counted about 82 million unique TCR beta chains across the 700 or so repertoires, and approximately 11 million of these chains were shared by at least two donors. To remove PCR and sequencing errors, raw reads were error-corrected and collapsed into unique sequences using a nearest-neighbor algorithm that merged closely related sequences. CDR3 sequences were aligned to IMGT reference sequences to assign V, D and J gene segments. For a sequence to be retained, a match of at least six nucleotides was required to both a V gene segment and a J gene segment. Rearrangements were classified as productive when the CDR3 lacked stop codons and remained in frame with V and J, and all other rearrangements were classified as non-productive. Following IMGT convention, CDR3 was defined as the stretch from the second conserved V-encoded cysteine to the conserved J-encoded phenylalanine. The earlier analysis of about 620 of the donors excluded sequences that lacked an unambiguous match to a single V gene segment. An earlier analysis of several hundred of the donors called V segments functional above 56.7% productive rearrangements and segregating when the between-donor standard deviation exceeded 5%. To diagnose cytomegalovirus status from the catalog of TCR beta chain sequences, a statistical classification framework was built. V and J gene assignment, in a later analysis, came from comparing TCR nucleotide sequences with IMGT/GENE-DB human TR gene sequences. Using the TCRdist pipeline, a later analysis assigned CDR3 sequences along with most-parsimonious VDJ recombination scenarios. In a later analysis, each TCR beta chain was defined by its CDR3 amino acid sequence together with its V-gene family, and reads lacking a unique V-gene family were excluded. As a way to deal with suspected cross-contamination and a sequencing artifact, a later analysis dropped roughly 600 nucleotide sequences that were highly shared and had low generation probability. For each public chain, a later analysis derived a clonal expansion index from normalized ranks of inferred template counts within each repertoire. In a later analysis, generation probabilities were computed with a VDJ recombination model fitted to out-of-frame rearrangements, and the resulting probabilities were checked against IGoR. In a later analysis, hypergeometric tests were used to score TCR-TCR, TCR-HLA and TCR-CMV co-occurrence, with a repertoire-size bias correction applied to TCR pairs. To estimate false discovery rates, a later analysis permuted the HLA or CMV assignments 20 times. In a later analysis, co-occurring TCRs were grouped with DBSCAN, and TCRdist sequence similarity was added when clustering was performed within HLA-allele-positive subsets. Repertoires with fewer than 30,000 or more than 120,000 public chains were left out of co-occurrence clustering, as were about 5 repertoires with anomalous nucleotide sharing. Imported from immuneACCESS, the table was reduced by TCRdb to in-frame sequences with V and J called. These copies leave out some clones; in studies compared against another copy, an unresolved V gene accounts for under half, and the cause of the remainder is not known. Clone size and the V and J calls come from that table; the DNA yielded D and trimming. A total of 80,000 or so clones appear in this sample, about 71% of them only once. 7.2% of the sample is held by the ten biggest clonotypes.

The sample comprised PBMCs. This clonotype was obtained from a woman between 40 and 50 years old in good health and CMV-seronegative. The chain employs TRBV7-9 and TRBJ1-1; the D gene remains uncertain. The CDR3 corresponds to CASSAPYEAFF. The nucleotide sequence is TGTGCCAGCAGCGCCCCCTACGAAGCTTTCTTT.